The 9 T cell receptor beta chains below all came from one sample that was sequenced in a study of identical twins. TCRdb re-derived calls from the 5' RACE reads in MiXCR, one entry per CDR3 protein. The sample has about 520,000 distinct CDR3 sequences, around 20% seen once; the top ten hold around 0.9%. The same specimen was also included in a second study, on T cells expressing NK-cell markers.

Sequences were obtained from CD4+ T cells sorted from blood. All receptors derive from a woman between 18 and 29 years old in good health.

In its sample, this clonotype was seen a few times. The CDR3 sequence is CASSASTGNYGYTF. The CDR3 DNA is TGTGCCAGCAGCGCATCAACAGGGAACTATGGCTACACCTTC. This chain uses TRBV9 with TRBJ1-2; possible D gene TRBD1, 6 bases. Germline CDR1 reads SGDLS; CDR2 reads YYNGEE. The length of the CDR3 is 14 residues. V lost 3 bases and J lost 2, with 11 bases in between.

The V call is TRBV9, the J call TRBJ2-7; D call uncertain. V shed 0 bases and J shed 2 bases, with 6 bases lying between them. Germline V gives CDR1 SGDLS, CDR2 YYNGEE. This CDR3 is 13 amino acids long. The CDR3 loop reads CASSVGSTYEQYF. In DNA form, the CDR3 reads TGTGCCAGCAGCGTAGGGTCTACCTACGAGCAGTACTTC.

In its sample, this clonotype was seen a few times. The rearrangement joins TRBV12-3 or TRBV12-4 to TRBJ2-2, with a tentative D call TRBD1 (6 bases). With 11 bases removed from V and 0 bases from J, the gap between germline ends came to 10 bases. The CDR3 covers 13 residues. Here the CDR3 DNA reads TGTGCCTCAGGGACATCGAACACCGGGGAGCTGTTTTTT. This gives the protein CASGTSNTGELFF.

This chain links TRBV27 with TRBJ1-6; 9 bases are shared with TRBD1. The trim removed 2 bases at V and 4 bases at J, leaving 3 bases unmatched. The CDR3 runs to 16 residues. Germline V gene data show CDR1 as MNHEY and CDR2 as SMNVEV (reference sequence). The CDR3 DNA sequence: TGTGCCAGCAGTTTAGTAGGACAGGGGTATAATTCACCCCTCCACTTT. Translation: CASSLVGQGYNSPLHF.

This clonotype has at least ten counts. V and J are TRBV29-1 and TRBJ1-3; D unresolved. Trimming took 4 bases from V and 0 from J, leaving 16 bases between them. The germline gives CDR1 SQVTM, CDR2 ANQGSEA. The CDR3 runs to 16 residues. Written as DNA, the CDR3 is TGCAGCGTTGTTTACGGACGCGACACCTCTGGAAACACCATATATTTT. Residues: CSVVYGRDTSGNTIYF. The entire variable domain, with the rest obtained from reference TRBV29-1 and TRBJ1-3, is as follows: SAVISQKPSRDICQRGTSLTIQCQVDSQVTMMFWYRQQPGQSLTLIATANQGSEATYESGFVIDKFPISRPNLTFSTLTVSNMSPEDSSIYLCSVVYGRDTSGNTIYFGEGSWLTVV.

The CDR3 here is CASSPSFAEQYF. DNA for the CDR3: TGTGCCAGCAGCCCGTCCTTCGCGGAGCAGTACTTC. This chain uses TRBV6-2 or TRBV6-3 with TRBJ2-7, with no clear D. The V gene's germline CDR1 is MNHEY and CDR2 SVGEGT. This CDR3 has 12 residues. Trimming took off 6 bases at V and 7 bases at J, with 13 bases between the two ends.

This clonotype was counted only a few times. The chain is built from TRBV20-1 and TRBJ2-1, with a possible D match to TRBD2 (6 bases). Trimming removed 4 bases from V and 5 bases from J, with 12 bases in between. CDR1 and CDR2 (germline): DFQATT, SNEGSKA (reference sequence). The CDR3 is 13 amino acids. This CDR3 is CSAIWTTNNEQFF. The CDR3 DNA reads TGCAGTGCTATCTGGACTACGAACAATGAGCAGTTCTTC.

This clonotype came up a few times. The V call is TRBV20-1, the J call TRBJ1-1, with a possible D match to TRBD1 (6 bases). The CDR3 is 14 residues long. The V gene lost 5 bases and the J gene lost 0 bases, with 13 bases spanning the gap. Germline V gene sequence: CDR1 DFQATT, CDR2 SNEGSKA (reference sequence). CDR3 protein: CSAPGQTMNTEAFF. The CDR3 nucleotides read TGCAGTGCTCCTGGACAGACGATGAACACTGAAGCTTTCTTT.

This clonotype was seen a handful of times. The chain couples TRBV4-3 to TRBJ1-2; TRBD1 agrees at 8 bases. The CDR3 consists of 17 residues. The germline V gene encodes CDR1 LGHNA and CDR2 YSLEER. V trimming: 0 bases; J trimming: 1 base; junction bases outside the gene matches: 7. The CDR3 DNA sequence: TGCGCCAGCAGCCAAGATCCCCAGGGGGCCTTTAACTATGGCTACACCTTC. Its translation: CASSQDPQGAFNYGYTF.